Listed below are T cell receptor beta chains from one sample, sequenced in a study of blood T cell repertoires in COVID-19. TCRdb keeps only in-frame clones here, not all; method: immunoSEQ multiplex PCR. The sample lists about 190,000 clones; roughly 73% were seen once. Sequenced input: peripheral blood. The receptors originated from a woman of 80 years or more with active or convalescent COVID-19. The CDR3 runs from the conserved cysteine through the conserved F or W. D genes are given only for firm matches. Some rows have no size entry. The others give once, few or many, or a class for an expanded clone.

clone_size j_call d_call v_call cdr3_aa cdr3_nt
NA TRBJ1-4 NA TRBV19 CASRQGEKLFF TGTGCCAGTAGGCAGGGTGAAAAACTGTTTTTT
NA TRBJ2-7 TRBD1 TRBV12-3/TRBV12-4 CASSLGQGYEQYF TGTGCCAGCAGTTTAGGACAGGGTTACGAGCAGTACTTC
NA TRBJ2-4 NA TRBV4-3 CASSQAKTGYKNIQYF TGCGCTAGCAGCCAAGCTAAGACGGGGTACAAAAACATTCAGTACTTC
NA TRBJ2-2 NA TRBV6-5 CASRTQGWGTGELFF TGTGCCAGCAGGACCCAGGGTTGGGGCACCGGGGAGCTGTTTTTT
NA TRBJ1-5 NA TRBV28 CASLGGYQPQHF TGTGCCAGTTTGGGGGGGTATCAGCCCCAGCATTTT
NA TRBJ2-3 TRBD1 TRBV18 CASSPGTGGDTQYF TGTGCCAGCTCCCCCGGGACAGGGGGAGATACGCAGTATTTT
NA TRBJ1-1 TRBD1 TRBV28 CASRTGLLNTEAFF TGTGCCAGTAGGACAGGATTACTGAACACTGAAGCTTTCTTT
NA TRBJ1-1 NA TRBV5-4 CASTYGMNTEAFF TGTGCCAGCACCTACGGGATGAACACTGAAGCTTTCTTT
NA TRBJ1-1 NA TRBV6-1 CASSEGNRMNTEAFF TGTGCCAGCAGTGAAGGTAACAGGATGAACACTGAAGCTTTCTTT
once TRBJ1-5 NA TRBV28 CASSLRQTTQPQHF TGTGCCAGCAGTTTACGGCAGACTACCCAGCCCCAGCATTTT
NA TRBJ1-6 NA TRBV4-1 CASSQDGVMDSPLHF TGCGCCAGCAGCCAAGACGGGGTAATGGATTCACCCCTCCACTTT
NA TRBJ2-3 TRBD1 TRBV6-4 CASSLTGVGADTQYF TGTGCCAGCAGTTTGACAGGGGTTGGAGCAGATACGCAGTATTTT
NA TRBJ1-2 NA TRBV28 CASSLGGTPNYGYTF TGTGCCAGCAGTTTGGGAGGGACGCCAAACTATGGCTACACCTTC
NA TRBJ2-7 TRBD1 TRBV6-5 CASSPTGAYEQYF TGTGCCAGCAGTCCTACAGGGGCCTACGAGCAGTACTTC
NA TRBJ1-1 NA TRBV25-1 CASSLGTEAFF TGTGCCAGCAGCCTCGGGACTGAAGCTTTCTTT
few TRBJ2-7 TRBD1 TRBV4-3 CASSRRTGSYEQYF TGCGCCAGCAGCCGTCGGACAGGGTCCTACGAGCAGTACTTC
NA TRBJ2-2 NA TRBV5-6 CASSSTQTGDYTGELFF TGTGCCAGCAGCTCGACCCAGACAGGTGATTACACCGGGGAGCTGTTTTTT
NA TRBJ2-7 TRBD1 TRBV7-6 CASSLEGQGGEQYF TGTGCCAGCAGCTTAGAGGGACAGGGGGGAGAGCAGTACTTC
NA TRBJ1-1 NA TRBV30 CAWSVQGSTEAFF TGTGCCTGGAGTGTACAGGGAAGCACTGAAGCTTTCTTT
once TRBJ1-1 TRBD1 TRBV3-1/TRBV3-2 CASSFFAGQTEAFF TGTGCCAGCAGCTTCTTCGCGGGACAGACTGAAGCTTTCTTT
NA TRBJ2-3 TRBD1 TRBV19 CASSIAGQGTDTQYF TGTGCCAGTAGTATAGCGGGACAGGGCACAGATACGCAGTATTTT
NA TRBJ2-7 NA TRBV6-5 CASSYLWGQRLEQYF TGTGCCAGCAGTTACTTGTGGGGCCAGAGGTTGGAGCAGTACTTC
NA TRBJ2-3 TRBD1 TRBV5-4 CASDTDRGRSDTQYF TGTGCCAGCGACACGGACAGGGGGCGTTCAGATACGCAGTATTTT